Below are 8 T cell receptor beta chains sequenced from a single sample in a study of identifying expanded T cells in peripheral blood. Sequencing was performed with immunoSEQ multiplex PCR; in TCRdb, only in-frame clones are kept and a portion is missing. The sample holds some 78,000 clones; roughly 81% are singletons and the top ten take about 17%. Input material: blood. The receptors derive from a person aged 18 to 75 in good health.

The V and J genes are TRBV18 and TRBJ2-1, with 14 bases fitting TRBD2. Losses at the gene ends were 6 bases for V and 8 bases for J; bases not matched to a gene: 9. CDR1 is KGHSH and CDR2 is LQKENI in the germline V gene. The CDR3 has 16 residues. The chain's CDR3 is CASSPGTSGSIDEQFF. The CDR3 bases are TGTGCCAGCTCTCCCGGGACTAGCGGGAGCATAGATGAGCAGTTCTTC. Complete variable domain (other parts from reference TRBV18 and TRBJ2-1): NAGVMQNPRHLVRRRGQEARLRCSPMKGHSHVYWYRQLPEEGLKFMVYLQKENIIDESGMPKERFSAEFPKEGPSILRIQQVVRGDSAAYFCASSPGTSGSIDEQFFGPGTRLTVL.

This rearrangement joins TRBV7-2 to TRBJ1-4; no reliable D call. CDR1 SGHTA and CDR2 FQGNSA come from the germline V gene. Trimming left V 2 bases short and J 3 bases short, with 10 bases between. CDR3 length equals 15 residues. CDR3 protein: CASSLQGLANEKLFF. As DNA, the CDR3 is TGTGCCAGCAGCTTACAAGGGTTAGCTAATGAAAAACTGTTTTTT.

The chain joins TRBV14 to TRBJ2-1; D may correspond to TRBD1 or TRBD2 (6 bases each). The V gene lost 0 bases and the J gene lost 3 bases, with 15 bases spanning the gap. The germline V gene has CDR1 SGHDN and CDR2 FVKESK. This CDR3 spans 17 amino acids. This chain's CDR3 is CASSQDWGAGVYNEQFF. The CDR3 DNA reads as TGTGCCAGCAGCCAAGATTGGGGGGCAGGGGTCTACAATGAGCAGTTCTTC.

The chain has TRBV7-3 and TRBJ2-1; the D gene is possibly TRBD2 (5 bases). V was cut by 5 bases and J by 5 bases, with 13 bases left in between. Germline V gene sequence: CDR1 SGHTA, CDR2 FQGTGA. The CDR3 consists of 14 residues. Here the CDR3 reads CASSPRLRDNEQFF. Written as DNA, the CDR3 is TGTGCCAGCAGCCCCCGTTTGAGGGACAATGAGCAGTTCTTC.

Regarding this clone: Other nucleotide sequences from this sample produce the same CDR3. V and J are TRBV15 and TRBJ1-3; D gene uncertain. Germline V gene data show CDR1 as LNHNV and CDR2 as YYDKDF (reference sequence). Trimming left V 0 bases short and J 1 base short, with 7 bases between. This CDR3 is 15 amino acids long. In DNA form, the CDR3 reads TGTGCCACCAGCAGAGATCGCGGGTCTGGAAACACCATATATTTT. Translation gives CATSRDRGSGNTIYF.

V usage is TRBV7-2 and J usage is TRBJ2-1, with 14 bases identical to TRBD2. With V trimmed by 4 bases and J by 9 bases, 2 bases remained unmatched. CDR3 length equals 14 residues. Germline V gene data show CDR1 as SGHTA and CDR2 as FQGNSA. The CDR3 protein is CASSSGLAGGEQFF. The CDR3 DNA reads as TGTGCCAGCAGCTCAGGACTAGCGGGAGGTGAGCAGTTCTTC.

The V gene is TRBV5-1, the J gene TRBJ1-4; D remains ambiguous. V was clipped by 1 base and J by 3 bases, with 10 bases between them. The germline V gene has CDR1 SGHRS and CDR2 YFSETQ. CDR3 length equals 15 residues. The CDR3 loop reads CASSLLGKANEKLFF. The CDR3 nucleotides are TGCGCCAGCAGCTTGTTGGGGAAGGCTAATGAAAAACTGTTTTTT.

This chain uses TRBV30 with TRBJ2-3; the match to TRBD1 covers 7 bases. The CDR3 covers 13 residues. Unmatched junction bases numbered 0, after V lost 3 bases and J lost 0 bases. Per germline, CDR1 GTSNPN and CDR2 SVGIG (reference sequence). DNA of the CDR3: TGTGCCTGGAGCAGGGGGAGCACAGATACGCAGTATTTT. Protein product: CAWSRGSTDTQYF.